Here is one T cell receptor beta chain with its context. Antigen specificity is unknown. These data come from a study of cytomegalovirus exposure and HLA in healthy donors. Regarding the study as a whole: In a later analysis, common viral pathogens appeared linked to several of the most significant clusters.

Use of 60 Vbeta and 13 Jbeta primers characterized the PCR. The data were produced by immunoSEQ multiplex PCR, yet TCRdb's version contains in-frame clones alone and is incomplete. This repertoire shows under 110,000 clones, about two thirds found once; its top ten account for 2.5% to 3.5%. The CDR3 runs 14 residues. In germline, CDR1 is MNHNY, CDR2 SVGAGI (reference sequence). With 4 bases clipped from V and 11 bases from J, the junction kept 11 bases outside the gene matches. This chain uses TRBV6-6 with TRBJ1-5, with TRBD1 identical over 7 bases. The sample consisted of PBMCs. The clonotype was recovered from a female donor in good health and CMV-seronegative. The CDR3 sequence is CASSSGTAPLAQHF. The CDR3, as DNA: TGTGCCAGCAGTTCCGGGACAGCCCCTTTGGCCCAGCATTTT.